This TCR beta chain is drawn from a study of blood T cell repertoires in COVID-19. Germline V gives CDR1 SGHNT, CDR2 YYREEE (reference sequence). V was trimmed by 0 bases and J by 4 bases, leaving 8 bases between them. CDR3 length equals 13 residues. TCRdb's table, derived via immunoSEQ multiplex PCR, lists solely in-frame clones and lacks some. Altogether 250,000 to 350,000 clones are present, around 87% being singletons, with the ten largest covering approximately 5.3%. This chain links TRBV5-4 with TRBJ2-7, with a weak D call TRBD2 (6 bases). Sequenced material: PBMCs or T cells enriched from blood (not recorded which). The TCR originated in a woman aged 25-40 years who had recovered from COVID-19. The CDR3 coding sequence is TGTGCCAGCAGCTTGGTCGGGGGTTACGAGCAGTACTTC. Encoded protein: CASSLVGGYEQYF.